Below are 9 T cell receptor beta chains sequenced from a single sample in a study of PD-L1 blockade in urothelial cancer. Profiled with immunoSEQ multiplex PCR; TCRdb holds only in-frame clones, not every one. The table includes approximately 100,000 clones, under 85% detected once. The starting material was PBMCs, obtained around atezolizumab (anti-PD-L1) treatment. The receptors were gathered from a man aged 45-65 years with urothelial cancer.

This chain links TRBV25-1 with TRBJ2-7; weak D call: TRBD1 (5 bases). The germline CDR1 and CDR2 sequences are MGHDK and SYGVNS. Between the trimmed V and J ends, which lost 2 bases and 4 bases, there was a span of 6 bases. The length of the CDR3 is 12 residues. The CDR3 DNA is TGTGCCAGCAGTGAACAGGGATACGAGCAGTACTTC. It encodes CASSEQGYEQYF.

The chain joins TRBV6-5 to TRBJ2-1; D possibly corresponds to TRBD1 (6 bases). V lost 5 bases, J lost 6 bases, and 17 bases lay in between. CDR3 length equals 15 residues. Germline-derived CDR1 and CDR2 are MNHEY and SVGAGI. CDR3 region: CASSTYRVGSNEQFF. CDR3 DNA sequence: TGTGCCAGCAGTACCTACAGGGTAGGTTCCAATGAGCAGTTCTTC.

CDR3 amino acids: CASSVPGLEETQYF. The DNA of the CDR3 is TGTGCCAGCAGCGTTCCGGGACTAGAGGAGACCCAGTACTTC. This chain connects TRBV9 to TRBJ2-5; 8 bases align to TRBD2. V gave up 2 bases and J gave up 5 bases; unmatched junction bases: 5. This CDR3 is built from 14 residues. Germline V gives CDR1 SGDLS, CDR2 YYNGEE.

The chain couples TRBV6-1 to TRBJ2-7; 14 bases map to TRBD2. V lost 7 bases to trimming and J lost 3 bases; unmatched junction nucleotides: 5. The V gene's germline CDR1 is MNHNS and CDR2 SASEGT. This CDR3 comprises 15 residues. For the CDR3, the DNA is TGTGCCAGCACCCCGGGACTAGCGGGAGTCTACGAGCAGTACTTC. Its translation is CASTPGLAGVYEQYF.

V is TRBV28 and J is TRBJ1-5; D remains unclear. CDR1 and CDR2 from the germline V gene are MDHEN and SYDVKM. This CDR3 region has 13 residues. Trimming left V 4 bases short and J 4 bases short, with 8 bases between. The CDR3 spells CASSSSGNQPQHF. Written as DNA, the CDR3 is TGTGCCAGCAGTTCCTCGGGGAATCAGCCCCAGCATTTT.

Comments on this clone: One junction end does not reproduce the germline sequence, and a read error may be involved. The V and J genes are TRBV7-9 and TRBJ1-6; 10 nucleotides agree with TRBD1. Germline V CDR1 and CDR2: SEHNR, FQNEAQ (reference sequence). The length of the CDR3 is 15 residues. CDR3 in DNA: TGTGCCAGCAGTTTAGGGACAGGGGACAATTCACCCCTCCACTTT. Its protein is CASSLGTGDNSPLHF.

This chain links TRBV2 with TRBJ1-5, with unresolved D. Germline CDR1 is SNHLY and CDR2 is FYNNEI. The ends were cut back, 1 base at V and 7 bases at J, with 14 bases in the middle. The CDR3 runs to 15 residues. CDR3 amino acids: CASSEGPGSGQPQHF. Here the CDR3 DNA reads TGTGCCAGCAGTGAAGGCCCGGGTAGTGGGCAGCCCCAGCATTTT.

V gene TRBV7-2 combines with J gene TRBJ2-7; perhaps TRBD1 as D (6 bases). V dropped 0 bases and J dropped 0 bases, with 15 bases sitting between them. CDR3 length: 17 amino acids. Germline V CDR1 and CDR2: SGHTA, FQGNSA. The CDR3 nucleotides read TGTGCCAGCAGCTTAGCCGGGCCCAGGGGAAACTCCTACGAGCAGTACTTC. This gives the protein CASSLAGPRGNSYEQYF.

The chain links TRBV18 to TRBJ1-1; D is unclear. V was trimmed by 4 bases and J by 2 bases, leaving 11 bases between them. There are 14 residues in the CDR3. Germline V gives CDR1 KGHSH, CDR2 LQKENI. CDR3: CASSLPRGNTEAFF. Written as DNA, the CDR3 is TGTGCCAGCTCACTGCCCCGCGGTAACACTGAAGCTTTCTTT.